The rows below give T cell receptor beta chains drawn from one sample of a study of cytomegalovirus exposure and HLA in healthy donors. Repertoires were generated with immunoSEQ multiplex PCR, while TCRdb's copy carries only in-frame clones and drops some. The sample lists 35,000 to 45,000 clones; 51% were seen once. The specimen was PBMCs. The receptors shown here come from a man aged 55 to 70 in good health and CMV-seronegative. The CDR3 runs from the conserved cysteine through the conserved F or W. Part of the rows lack a size; the others show once, few, many or a class for expanded clones.

>TRBJ1-2|-|TRBV4-2|14
CASSRGGGMEGYTF
>TRBJ1-2|-|TRBV5-8|12
CASSGGNYGYTF
>TRBJ1-2|few|TRBV28|14
CASSSGQGSGGYTF
>TRBJ2-7|-|TRBV11-2|11
CASSWSDFQYF
>TRBJ2-1|-|TRBV4-3|18
CASSQGGGLAGTYNEQFF
>TRBJ1-5|-|TRBV6-5|12
CASSYSGQPQHF
>TRBJ2-2|-|TRBV2|14
CASLTSLNTGELFF
>TRBJ1-5|few|TRBV28|14
CASSPGGMRQPQHF
>TRBJ1-5|-|TRBV7-6|13
CASSSSVRQPQHF
>TRBJ2-5|-|TRBV11-3|13
CASSFGSKETQYF
>TRBJ1-2|-|TRBV28|14
CASLLGGENYGYTF
>TRBJ2-3|-|TRBV13|16
CASSPLMTGGTDTQYF
>TRBJ2-7|-|TRBV28|15
CASSVTGGTNYEQYF
>TRBJ1-5|-|TRBV28|19
CASSLRGQPAFNSNQPQHF
>TRBJ2-1|-|TRBV28|13
CASSPPTYNEQFF
>TRBJ2-5|-|TRBV7-2|14
CASRRREGQETQYF
>TRBJ2-5|-|TRBV5-1|14
CASSLEAGEETQYF
>TRBJ2-3|once|TRBV7-2|15
CASSIRGSGTDTQYF
>TRBJ2-1|few|TRBV2|13
CASGLAAYNEQFF
>TRBJ2-2|-|TRBV11-2|14
CASTGDLNTGELFF
>TRBJ2-1|-|TRBV4-2|13
CASSPTGRDEQFF
>TRBJ1-1|-|TRBV5-1|14
CASSLLTGSTEAFF
>TRBJ2-1|-|TRBV7-3|13
CASSFRGNNEQFF
>TRBJ1-1|-|TRBV11-2|15
CASRRLGQQNTEAFF
>TRBJ2-7|-|TRBV21-1|15
CASSSSAGGVYEQYF